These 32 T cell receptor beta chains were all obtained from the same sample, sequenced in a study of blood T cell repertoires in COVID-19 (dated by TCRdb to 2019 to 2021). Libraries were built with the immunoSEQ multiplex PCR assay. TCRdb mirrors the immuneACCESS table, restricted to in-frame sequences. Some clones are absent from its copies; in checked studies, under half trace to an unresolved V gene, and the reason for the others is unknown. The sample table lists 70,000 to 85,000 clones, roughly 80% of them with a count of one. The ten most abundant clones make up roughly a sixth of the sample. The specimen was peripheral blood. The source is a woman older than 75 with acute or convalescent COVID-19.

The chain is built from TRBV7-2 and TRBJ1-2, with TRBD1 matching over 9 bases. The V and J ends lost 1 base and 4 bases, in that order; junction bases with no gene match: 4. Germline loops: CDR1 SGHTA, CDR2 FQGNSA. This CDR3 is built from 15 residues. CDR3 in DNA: TGTGCCAGCAGCTTAGACGCGACAGGGGGCTATGGCTACACCTTC. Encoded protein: CASSLDATGGYGYTF.

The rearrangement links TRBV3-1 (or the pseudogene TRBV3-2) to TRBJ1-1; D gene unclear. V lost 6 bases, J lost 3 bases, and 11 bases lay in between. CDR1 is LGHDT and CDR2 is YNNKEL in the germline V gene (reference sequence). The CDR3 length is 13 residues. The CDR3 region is CASSRPGDTEAFF. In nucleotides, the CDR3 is TGTGCCAGCAGTCGCCCCGGGGACACTGAAGCTTTCTTT.

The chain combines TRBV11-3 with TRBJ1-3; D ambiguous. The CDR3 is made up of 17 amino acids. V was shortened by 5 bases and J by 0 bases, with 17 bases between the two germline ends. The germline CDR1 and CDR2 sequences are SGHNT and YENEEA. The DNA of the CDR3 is TGTGCCAGCAGCCTACCAAAACGTCCGGGCTCTGGAAACACCATATATTTT. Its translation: CASSLPKRPGSGNTIYF.

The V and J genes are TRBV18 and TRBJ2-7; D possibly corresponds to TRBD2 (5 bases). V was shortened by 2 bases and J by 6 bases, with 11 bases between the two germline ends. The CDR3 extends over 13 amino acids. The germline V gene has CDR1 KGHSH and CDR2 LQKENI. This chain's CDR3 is CASSPGDRGEQYF. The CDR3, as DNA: TGTGCCAGCTCACCAGGGGATCGGGGCGAGCAGTACTTC.

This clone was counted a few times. CDR3 protein: CASSIGLAGGPTQETQYF. CDR3 DNA sequence: TGTGCCAGTAGTATAGGACTAGCGGGGGGCCCAACTCAAGAGACCCAGTACTTC. This chain uses TRBV19 with TRBJ2-5; 13 bases are shared with TRBD2. V was pared by 1 base and J by 2 bases, with 7 bases of the junction left unmatched. This CDR3 region has 18 residues. CDR1 and CDR2 from the germline V gene are LNHDA and SQIVND (reference sequence). Together with reference TRBV19 and TRBJ2-5, the CDR3 gives the full variable domain: DGGITQSPKYLFRKEGQNVTLSCEQNLNHDAMYWYRQDPGQGLRLIYYSQIVNDFQKGDIAEGYSVSREKKESFPLTVTSAQKNPTAFYLCASSIGLAGGPTQETQYFGPGTRLLVL.

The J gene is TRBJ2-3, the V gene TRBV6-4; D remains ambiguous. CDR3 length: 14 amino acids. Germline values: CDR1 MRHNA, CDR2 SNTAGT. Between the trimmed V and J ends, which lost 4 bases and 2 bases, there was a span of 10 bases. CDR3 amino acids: CASSVQSVTDTQYF. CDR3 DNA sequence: TGTGCCAGCAGTGTGCAGAGCGTCACAGATACGCAGTATTTT.

The DNA for the CDR3 is TGTGCCACCAAAACAGGGCATCAAGGGAGTACTGAAGCTTTCTTT. This codes for CATKTGHQGSTEAFF. J is TRBJ1-1 and V is TRBV24-1; D possibly corresponds to TRBD1 (6 bases). V was trimmed by 8 bases and J by 5 bases, leaving 20 bases between them. The CDR3 spans 15 residues. Looked up from germline, CDR1 is KGHDR and CDR2 is SFDVKD.

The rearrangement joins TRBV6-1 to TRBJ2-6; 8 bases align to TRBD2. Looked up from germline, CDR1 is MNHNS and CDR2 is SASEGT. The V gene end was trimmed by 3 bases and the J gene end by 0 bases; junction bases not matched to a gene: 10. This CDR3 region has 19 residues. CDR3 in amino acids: CASSDPGGDFSSGANVLTF. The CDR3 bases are TGTGCCAGCAGTGACCCGGGGGGGGACTTCAGCTCTGGGGCCAACGTCCTGACTTTC.

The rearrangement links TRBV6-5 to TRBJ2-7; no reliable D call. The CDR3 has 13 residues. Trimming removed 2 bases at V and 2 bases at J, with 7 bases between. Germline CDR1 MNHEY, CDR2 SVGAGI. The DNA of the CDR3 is TGTGCCAGCAGTTACCGAGTGGCCTACGAGCAGTACTTC. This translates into CASSYRVAYEQYF.

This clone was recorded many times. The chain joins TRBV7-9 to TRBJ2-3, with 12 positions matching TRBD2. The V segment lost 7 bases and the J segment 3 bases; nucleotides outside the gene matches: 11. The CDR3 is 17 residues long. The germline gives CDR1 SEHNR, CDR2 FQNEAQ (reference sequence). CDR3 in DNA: TGTGCCAGCATGCGACCCGGACTAGCGGGGAGTACAGATACGCAGTATTTT. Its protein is CASMRPGLAGSTDTQYF.

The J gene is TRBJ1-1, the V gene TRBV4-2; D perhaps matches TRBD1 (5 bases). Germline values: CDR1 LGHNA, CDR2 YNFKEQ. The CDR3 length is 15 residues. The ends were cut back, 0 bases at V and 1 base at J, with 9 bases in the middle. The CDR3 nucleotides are TGTGCCAGCAGCCAAGAGGGACTTAAGAACACTGAAGCTTTCTTT. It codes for CASSQEGLKNTEAFF.

CDR3 sequence reads: CASSLVNRDNSPLHF. Written as DNA, the CDR3 is TGTGCCAGCAGCTTGGTAAACAGGGACAATTCACCCCTCCACTTT. This sequence joins TRBV5-6 and TRBJ1-6, with a tentative D call TRBD1 (6 bases). V gave up 0 bases and J gave up 7 bases, with 11 bases separating them. The CDR3 has 15 amino acids. Germline V CDR1 and CDR2: SGHDT, YYEEEE.

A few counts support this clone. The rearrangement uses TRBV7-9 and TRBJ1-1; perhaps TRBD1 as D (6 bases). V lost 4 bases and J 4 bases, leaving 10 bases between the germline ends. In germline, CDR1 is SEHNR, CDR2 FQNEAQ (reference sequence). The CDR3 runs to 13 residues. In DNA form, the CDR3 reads TGTGCCAGCAGCTCCACAGGGTTCACTGAAGCTTTCTTT. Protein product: CASSSTGFTEAFF.

The CDR3 DNA reads TGTGCCAGCTCACCGACCGACTGGGAGCTGTTTTTT. This gives the protein CASSPTDWELFF. The chain combines TRBV18 with TRBJ2-2; D gene unclear. The CDR3 is 12 amino acids. V was trimmed by 3 bases and J by 9 bases, leaving 8 bases between them. Germline lookup yields CDR1 KGHSH and CDR2 LQKENI.

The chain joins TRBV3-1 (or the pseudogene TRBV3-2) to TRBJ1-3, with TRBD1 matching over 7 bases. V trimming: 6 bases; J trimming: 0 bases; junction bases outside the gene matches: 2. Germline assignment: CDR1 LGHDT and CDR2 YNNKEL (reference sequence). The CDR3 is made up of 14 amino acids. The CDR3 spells CASSTGDSGNTIYF. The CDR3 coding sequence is TGTGCCAGCAGTACAGGGGACTCTGGAAACACCATATATTTT.

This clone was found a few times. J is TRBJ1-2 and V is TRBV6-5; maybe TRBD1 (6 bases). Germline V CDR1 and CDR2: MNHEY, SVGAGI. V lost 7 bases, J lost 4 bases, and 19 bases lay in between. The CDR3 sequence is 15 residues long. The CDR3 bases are TGTGCCAGCACCCACCAGAACAGGGTAGGCTATGGCTACACCTTC. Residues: CASTHQNRVGYGYTF.

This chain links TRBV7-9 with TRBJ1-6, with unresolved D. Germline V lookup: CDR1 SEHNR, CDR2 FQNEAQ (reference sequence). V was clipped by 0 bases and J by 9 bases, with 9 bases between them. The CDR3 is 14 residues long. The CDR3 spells CASSLAEGGSPLHF. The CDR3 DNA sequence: TGTGCCAGCAGCTTAGCAGAGGGTGGTTCACCCCTCCACTTT.

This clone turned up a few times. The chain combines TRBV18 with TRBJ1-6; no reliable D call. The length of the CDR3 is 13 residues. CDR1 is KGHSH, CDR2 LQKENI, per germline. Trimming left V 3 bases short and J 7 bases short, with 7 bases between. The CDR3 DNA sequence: TGTGCCAGCTCACCGGGCACAAATTCACCCCTCCACTTT. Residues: CASSPGTNSPLHF.

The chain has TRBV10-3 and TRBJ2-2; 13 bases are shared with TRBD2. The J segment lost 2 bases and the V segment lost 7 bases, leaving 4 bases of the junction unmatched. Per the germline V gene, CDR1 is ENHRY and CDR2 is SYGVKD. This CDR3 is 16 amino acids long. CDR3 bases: TGTGCCATCAAAGGGACTAGCGGGACAAACACCGGGGAGCTGTTTTTT. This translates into CAIKGTSGTNTGELFF.

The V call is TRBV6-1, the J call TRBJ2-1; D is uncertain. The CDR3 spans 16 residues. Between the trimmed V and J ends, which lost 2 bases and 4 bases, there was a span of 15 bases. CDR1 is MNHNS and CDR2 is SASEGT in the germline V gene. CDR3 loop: CASSESVVAVYNEQFF. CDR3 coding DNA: TGTGCCAGCAGTGAATCTGTTGTGGCAGTTTACAATGAGCAGTTCTTC.

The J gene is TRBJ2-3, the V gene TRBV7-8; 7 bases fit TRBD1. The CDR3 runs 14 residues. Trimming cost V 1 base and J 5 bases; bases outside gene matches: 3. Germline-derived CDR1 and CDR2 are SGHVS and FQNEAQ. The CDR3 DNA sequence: TGTGCCAGCAGCTTAGACAGGGGTGGAGATACGCAGTATTTT. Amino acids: CASSLDRGGDTQYF. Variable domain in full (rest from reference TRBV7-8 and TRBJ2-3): GAGVSQSPRYKVAKRGQDVALRCDPISGHVSLFWYQQALGQGPEFLTYFQNEAQLDKSGLPSDRFFAERPEGSVSTLKIQRTQQEDSAVYLCASSLDRGGDTQYFGPGTRLTVL.

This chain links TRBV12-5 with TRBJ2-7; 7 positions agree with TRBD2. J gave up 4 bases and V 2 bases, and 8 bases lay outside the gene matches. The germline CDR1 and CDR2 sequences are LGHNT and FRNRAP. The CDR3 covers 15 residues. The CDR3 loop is CASGLSLGGDYEQYF. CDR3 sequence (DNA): TGTGCTAGTGGTTTGTCCCTGGGGGGGGATTACGAGCAGTACTTC. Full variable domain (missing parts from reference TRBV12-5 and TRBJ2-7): DARVTQTPRHKVTEMGQEVTMRCQPILGHNTVFWYRQTMMQGLELLAYFRNRAPLDDSGMPKDRFSAEMPDATLATLKIQPSEPRDSAVYFCASGLSLGGDYEQYFGPGTRLTVT.

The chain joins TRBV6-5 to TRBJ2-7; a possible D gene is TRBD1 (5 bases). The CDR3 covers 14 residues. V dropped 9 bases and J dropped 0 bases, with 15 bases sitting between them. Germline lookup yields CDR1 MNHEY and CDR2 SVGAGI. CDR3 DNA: TGTGCCAGTACCGACAGTCTGAGCTCCTACGAGCAGTACTTC. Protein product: CASTDSLSSYEQYF.

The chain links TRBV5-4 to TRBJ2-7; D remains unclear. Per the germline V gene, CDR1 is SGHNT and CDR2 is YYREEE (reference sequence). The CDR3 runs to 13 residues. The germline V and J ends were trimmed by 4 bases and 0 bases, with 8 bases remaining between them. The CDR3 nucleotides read TGTGCCAGCAGCGTACAAAGCTCCTACGAGCAGTACTTC. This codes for CASSVQSSYEQYF.

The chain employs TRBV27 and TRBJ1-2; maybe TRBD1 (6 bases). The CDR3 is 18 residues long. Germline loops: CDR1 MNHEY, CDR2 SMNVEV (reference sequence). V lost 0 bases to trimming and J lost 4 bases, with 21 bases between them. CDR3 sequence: CASSLSPGGAGASYGYTF. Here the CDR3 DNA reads TGTGCCAGCAGTTTATCGCCGGGAGGTGCAGGGGCGAGCTATGGCTACACCTTC.

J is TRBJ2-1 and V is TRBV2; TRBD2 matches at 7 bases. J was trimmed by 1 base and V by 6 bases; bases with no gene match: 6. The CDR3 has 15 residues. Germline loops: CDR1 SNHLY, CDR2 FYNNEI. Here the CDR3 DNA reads TGTGCCAGCAGGTCGGGGGGTCGGTCCTACAATGAGCAGTTCTTC. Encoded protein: CASRSGGRSYNEQFF. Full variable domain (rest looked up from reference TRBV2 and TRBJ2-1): EPEVTQTPSHQVTQMGQEVILRCVPISNHLYFYWYRQILGQKVEFLVSFYNNEISEKSEIFDDQFSVERPDGSNFTLKIRSTKLEDSAMYFCASRSGGRSYNEQFFGPGTRLTVL.

The CDR3 here is CASSPGTGIIEQYF. In DNA form, the CDR3 reads TGTGCCAGCAGCCCCGGGACAGGGATTATCGAGCAGTACTTC. V usage is TRBV6-5 and J usage is TRBJ2-7; 9 nucleotides match TRBD1. J lost 6 bases, V lost 6 bases, and 9 bases had no gene match. Per germline, CDR1 MNHEY and CDR2 SVGAGI. This CDR3 has 14 amino acids.

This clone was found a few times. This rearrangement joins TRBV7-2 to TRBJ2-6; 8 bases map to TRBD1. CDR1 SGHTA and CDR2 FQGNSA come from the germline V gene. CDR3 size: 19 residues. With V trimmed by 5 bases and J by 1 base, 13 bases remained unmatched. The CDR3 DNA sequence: TGTGCCAGCAGCACCCGACAGGGGAGGAGGTTGTCTGGGGCCAACGTCCTGACTTTC. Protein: CASSTRQGRRLSGANVLTF.

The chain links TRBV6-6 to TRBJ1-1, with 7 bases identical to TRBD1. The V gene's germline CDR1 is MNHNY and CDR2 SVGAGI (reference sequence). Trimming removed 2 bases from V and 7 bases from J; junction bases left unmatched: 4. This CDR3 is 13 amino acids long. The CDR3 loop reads CASSYVDRVEAFF. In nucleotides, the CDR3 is TGTGCCAGCAGTTACGTAGACAGGGTTGAAGCTTTCTTT.

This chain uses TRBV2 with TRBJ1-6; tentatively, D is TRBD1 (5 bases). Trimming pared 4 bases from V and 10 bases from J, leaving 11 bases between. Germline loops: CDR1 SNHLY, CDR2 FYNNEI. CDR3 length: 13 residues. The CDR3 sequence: CASSVGGRSPLHF. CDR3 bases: TGTGCCAGCAGTGTGGGGGGACGCTCACCCCTCCACTTT.

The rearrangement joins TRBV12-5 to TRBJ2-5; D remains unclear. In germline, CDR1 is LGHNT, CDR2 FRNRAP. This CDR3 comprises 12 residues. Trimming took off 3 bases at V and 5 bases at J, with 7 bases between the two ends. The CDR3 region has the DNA TGTGCTAGTGGTTTCTATTCGGAGACCCAGTACTTC. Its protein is CASGFYSETQYF.

The CDR3 DNA reads TGTGCCAGCAGCATGACAACTAGCGGGGGGGCCCAGTACGGTGAGCAGTTCTTC. Translated, it gives CASSMTTSGGAQYGEQFF. V gene TRBV7-9 combines with J gene TRBJ2-1; 13 bases are a match to TRBD2. Trimming took 5 bases from V and 9 from J; bases not matched to a gene: 16. This CDR3 is 18 amino acids long. Germline V gives CDR1 SEHNR, CDR2 FQNEAQ (reference sequence). The full variable domain, with the rest looked up from reference TRBV7-9 and TRBJ2-1, is DTGVSQNPRHKITKRGQNVTFRCDPISEHNRLYWYRQTLGQGPEFLTYFQNEAQLEKSRLLSDRFSAERPKGSFSTLEIQRTEQGDSAMYLCASSMTTSGGAQYGEQFFGPGTRLTVL.